The clone carrying this TCR beta chain has just one count. Antigen: not known. Researchers used 5'RACE with constant-segment primers to make TCR alpha and TCR beta cDNA libraries that carry sample barcodes and UMIs. TCRdb fed the 5' RACE reads into MiXCR, producing one record per CDR3 protein. The sample yields about 600,000 distinct CDR3 sequences, roughly 21% seen once. This sample was included in a study of T-cell memory formation after mild COVID-19. For the study at large: Largely donor-specific TCR clusters were found. Study-level findings and limits: Several responding clones turned up in pre-infection memory, indicating that cross-reactive memory may have taken part. Second-wave clones that peaked on day 37 lacked confirmed SARS-CoV-2 specificity.

Germline CDR1 and CDR2: SGHTA and FQGNSA. Trimming took off 3 bases at V and 3 bases at J, with 13 bases between the two ends. CDR3 size: 15 residues. The material sequenced was PBMCs or a T cell subset sorted from them (not recorded which). This TCR derives from an adult woman who had mild COVID-19 (a few samples of this study predate the infection). Cell type and time point are not known. This chain links TRBV7-2 with TRBJ2-3; D gene unclear. Here the CDR3 reads CASSLEGYRTDTQYF. The CDR3 region has the DNA TGTGCCAGCAGCTTGGAAGGGTATCGGACAGATACGCAGTATTTT. The whole variable domain, remainder taken from reference TRBV7-2 and TRBJ2-3, is GAGVSQSPSNKVTEKGKDVELRCDPISGHTALYWYRQSLGQGLEFLIYFQGNSAPDKSGLPSDRFSAERTGGSVSTLTIQRTQQEDSAVYLCASSLEGYRTDTQYFGPGTRLTVL.